This T cell receptor (beta chain) stems from a study of blood T cell repertoires in COVID-19. The data were produced by immunoSEQ multiplex PCR, yet TCRdb's version contains in-frame clones alone and is incomplete. The data contain about 110,000 clones, 70% to 80% of them singletons. CDR3 length: 15 residues. Per germline, CDR1 SGHNT and CDR2 YYREEE (reference sequence). Trimming removed 0 bases from V and 4 bases from J; junction bases left unmatched: 6. Sequencing input: peripheral blood. The rearrangement joins TRBV5-4 to TRBJ1-2; 7 nucleotides align to TRBD1. The origin of this receptor is a woman aged 55-70 years with acute or convalescent COVID-19. The DNA of the CDR3 is TGTGCCAGCAGCTTGGGACAGGGACTTTCCTATGGCTACACCTTC. Its translation: CASSLGQGLSYGYTF.